The rows below give T cell receptor beta chains drawn from one sample of a study of T cell repertoires in ileal Crohn's disease. The method was immunoSEQ multiplex PCR; TCRdb's version includes in-frame clones alone and lacks a portion of them. The table lists roughly 13,000 clones, just under 80% of them singletons. The sample was ileal tissue. These receptors were obtained from an adult with Crohn's disease. The CDR3 runs from the conserved cysteine through the conserved F or W. D genes are given only for firm matches. Not every row has a clone size; where given, it reads once, few, many or a size class.

TRBD2 TRBJ2-1 - TRBV6-5 CASSLAGGFRNEQFF TGTGCCAGCAGTTTAGCGGGAGGGTTCCGCAATGAGCAGTTCTTC
TRBD2 TRBJ2-3 - TRBV5-1 CASSLEASGRAGNTQYF TGCGCCAGCAGCTTGGAGGCTAGCGGGAGGGCCGGGAATACGCAGTATTTT
- TRBJ2-5 - TRBV5-1 CASSRGTSQETQYF TGCGCCAGCAGTCGCGGGACTTCCCAAGAGACCCAGTACTTC
- TRBJ2-2 - TRBV5-4 CASSLTGNTGELFF TGTGCCAGCAGCTTGACGGGGAACACCGGGGAGCTGTTTTTT
- TRBJ1-3 - TRBV2 CASSETGSGNTIYF TGTGCCAGCAGTGAAACTGGCTCTGGAAACACCATATATTTT
- TRBJ1-2 - TRBV11-2 CASSLAQGRGYTF TGTGCCAGCAGCTTAGCGCAGGGAAGAGGCTACACCTTC
- TRBJ2-1 - TRBV7-3 CASSLMISDEQFF TGTGCCAGCAGCTTGATGATTAGCGATGAGCAGTTCTTC
- TRBJ2-5 - TRBV7-9 CASSRFGGLQETQYF TGTGCCAGCAGCAGGTTCGGGGGGCTGCAAGAGACCCAGTACTTC
TRBD2 TRBJ2-1 - TRBV5-4 CASRPGLAGIGEQFF TGTGCCAGCAGACCGGGACTAGCGGGGATCGGTGAGCAGTTCTTC
- TRBJ1-2 - TRBV6-1 CASATWGYTF TGTGCCAGCGCCACTTGGGGCTACACCTTC
- TRBJ2-2 - TRBV5-1 CASSLEGVATGELFF TGCGCCAGCAGCTTGGAGGGGGTCGCCACCGGGGAGCTGTTTTTT
TRBD1 TRBJ2-5 - TRBV29-1 CSVEVTGETQYF TGCAGCGTTGAAGTGACAGGGGAGACCCAGTACTTC
TRBD1 TRBJ1-2 - TRBV2 CASTWGPGGPDGYTF TGTGCCAGCACCTGGGGGCCAGGGGGCCCAGATGGCTACACCTTC
- TRBJ1-6 - TRBV27 CASSWRGYSPLHF TGTGCCAGCAGTTGGCGGGGGTATTCACCCCTCCACTTT
TRBD1 TRBJ1-4 few TRBV4-2 CASSQEAGGSEKLFF TGTGCCAGCAGCCAAGAGGCAGGGGGGAGTGAAAAACTGTTTTTT
TRBD1 TRBJ2-7 - TRBV6-6 CASSTTGTGSYEQYF TGTGCCAGCAGTACAACCGGGACAGGTTCCTACGAGCAGTACTTC
TRBD2 TRBJ2-7 - TRBV5-4 CASSLAPGTSGYEQYF TGTGCCAGCAGCTTGGCACCCGGGACTAGCGGCTACGAGCAGTACTTC
- TRBJ1-2 once TRBV5-6 CASSPSQRYYGYTF TGTGCCAGCAGCCCCAGCCAGCGATACTATGGCTACACCTTC
TRBD1 TRBJ1-6 few TRBV18 CASSLQGANDSPLHF TGTGCCAGCTCACTCCAGGGGGCTAATGATTCACCCCTCCACTTT
TRBD1 TRBJ2-2 - TRBV7-9 CASSPTDDRGPHGELFF TGTGCCAGCAGCCCCACCGATGACAGGGGGCCCCACGGGGAGCTGTTTTTT
TRBD1 TRBJ2-7 - TRBV25-1 CASSSYRGFYEQYF TGTGCCAGCAGTTCCTACAGGGGGTTCTACGAGCAGTACTTC
- TRBJ2-7 once TRBV14 CASSLDSREQYF TGTGCCAGCAGCCTCGATAGTCGGGAGCAGTACTTC
- TRBJ2-7 medium-sized TRBV5-4 CASSFSGFDEQYF TGTGCCAGCAGCTTCTCAGGGTTCGACGAGCAGTACTTC
TRBD2 TRBJ2-3 - TRBV7-9 CASSLEGGGTDTQYF TGTGCCAGCAGCTTAGAAGGCGGGGGAACAGATACGCAGTATTTT
- TRBJ1-1 - TRBV28 CASSTGRAAFF TGTGCCAGCAGTACAGGGCGGGCGGCTTTCTTT
TRBD2 TRBJ2-5 - TRBV5-4 CASSATSVQETQYF TGTGCCAGCAGCGCCACTAGCGTCCAAGAGACCCAGTACTTC
TRBD1 TRBJ1-1 - TRBV7-2 CASQQGMNTEAFF TGTGCCAGCCAACAGGGGATGAACACTGAAGCTTTCTTT
- TRBJ1-4 - TRBV5-1 CASSANTGLNEKLFF TGCGCCAGCAGCGCTAATACAGGCCTGAATGAAAAACTGTTTTTT
- TRBJ1-6 few TRBV21-1 CASSGWTGHNSPLHF TGTGCCAGCAGTGGATGGACAGGGCATAATTCACCCCTCCACTTT
- TRBJ1-4 - TRBV5-1 CASSLSGPGEKLFF TGCGCCAGCAGCTTGTCTGGCCCGGGTGAAAAACTGTTTTTT
TRBD1 TRBJ2-3 - TRBV10-3 CAISKGQGGSDTQYF TGTGCCATCAGTAAAGGACAGGGGGGCTCAGATACGCAGTATTTT
- TRBJ2-1 - TRBV29-1 CSVRWESSYNEQFF TGCAGCGTTCGCTGGGAGAGCTCCTACAATGAGCAGTTCTTC
- TRBJ2-1 - TRBV11-3 CASSPRDTHNEQFF TGTGCCAGCAGCCCTCGGGACACTCACAATGAGCAGTTCTTC
- TRBJ2-5 - TRBV5-1 CASSADQGAVTQYF TGCGCCAGCAGCGCGGACCAGGGTGCTGTGACCCAGTACTTC
- TRBJ1-1 - TRBV7-7 CASSLELNTEAFF TGTGCCAGCAGCTTAGAGCTTAACACTGAAGCTTTCTTT
TRBD1 TRBJ2-4 - TRBV2 CASSDRGRKNIQYF TGTGCCAGCAGTGACAGGGGGCGGAAAAACATTCAGTACTTC
- TRBJ1-4 - TRBV5-3 CARSNSTGCHYTNEKLFF TGTGCCAGAAGCAATAGCACGGGATGCCATTACACTAATGAAAAACTGTTTTTT
TRBD1 TRBJ2-3 - TRBV7-2 CASSLLRGPDTQYF TGTGCCAGCAGCTTGCTGAGGGGGCCGGATACGCAGTATTTT
- TRBJ1-1 few TRBV5-6 CASSLDMNTEAFF TGTGCCAGCAGCTTGGACATGAACACTGAAGCTTTCTTT
TRBD1 TRBJ1-1 - TRBV29-1 CSAGQGGPNTEAFF TGCAGCGCTGGACAGGGGGGACCGAACACTGAAGCTTTCTTT
- TRBJ2-3 - TRBV27 CASSFIPGQTQYF TGTGCCAGCAGTTTTATCCCTGGACAAACCCAGTATTTT
- TRBJ2-5 - TRBV5-1 CASSLEPSARETQYF TGCGCCAGCAGCTTGGAACCTAGCGCAAGAGAGACCCAGTACTTC